The subject of this entry is one TCR beta chain. The target antigen is unknown. Deletions cut 3 bases from V and 12 bases from J, with 7 bases between. The CDR3 extends over 10 amino acids. CDR1 SGDLS and CDR2 YYNGEE come from the germline V gene. These data originate in a study of OX40 agonist ivuxolimab in advanced cancers. Across the study: Ivuxolimab, an agonistic anti-OX40 (CD134) antibody, was given to patients. A male proportion of about 86% was recorded, with mean age around 64 years and range about 20 to 79. Findings and limits, study-wide: CD4+ and CD8+ blood T cells expanded clonally by week 6 at 0.1 to 3.0 mg/kg.

Sequenced by immunoSEQ multiplex PCR; TCRdb stores in-frame clones only, minus some. Here the sample spans approximately 79,000 clones, roughly 90% being singletons. This clonotype was sampled from an adult with an advanced solid tumor such as melanoma, head and neck, liver or kidney cancer. This sequence joins TRBV9 and TRBJ2-1; D unresolved. The source material was CD4+ or CD8+ T cells sorted from blood, sampled in a trial of the OX40 agonist ivuxolimab. As DNA, the CDR3 is TGTGCCAGCAGCGGCCCTCGGCAGTTCTTC. This encodes CASSGPRQFF.